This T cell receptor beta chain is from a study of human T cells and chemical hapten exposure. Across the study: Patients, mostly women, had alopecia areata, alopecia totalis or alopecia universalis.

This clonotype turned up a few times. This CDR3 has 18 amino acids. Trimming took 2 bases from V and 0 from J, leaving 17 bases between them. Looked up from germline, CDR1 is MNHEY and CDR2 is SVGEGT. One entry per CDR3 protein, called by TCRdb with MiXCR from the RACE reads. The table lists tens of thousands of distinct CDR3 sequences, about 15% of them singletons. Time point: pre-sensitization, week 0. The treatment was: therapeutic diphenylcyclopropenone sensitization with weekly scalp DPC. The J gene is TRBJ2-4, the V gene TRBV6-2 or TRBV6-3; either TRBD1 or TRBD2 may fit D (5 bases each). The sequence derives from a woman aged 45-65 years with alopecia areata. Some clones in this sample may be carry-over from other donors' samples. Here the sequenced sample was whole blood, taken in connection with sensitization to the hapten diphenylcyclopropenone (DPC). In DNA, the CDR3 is TGTGCCAGCAGTTACCTCTTCGCAGGGACCATAGCCAAAAACATTCAGTACTTC. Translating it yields CASSYLFAGTIAKNIQYF.